This T cell receptor (beta chain) was profiled in a study of blood T cell repertoires in COVID-19 (dated by TCRdb to the early 2020s). About the investigation overall: Collaborator samples came from the United States, Italy and Spain and covered acute and convalescent phases of COVID-19. The prospective study material was composed of cDNA or gDNA derived from T cells, B-cell-depleted T cells, or PBMCs. The dataset comprised deeply sampled blood TCRbeta repertoires from subjects exposed to, actively infected with, or recovered from COVID-19. The repertoires were released in a freely available public database meant as a resource for research on the immune response to SARS-CoV-2. The samples were drawn from two sources: the first 160 participants of the ongoing ImmuneRACE study, and fewer than 1,500 subjects contributed by 6 global collaborators. Nearly every sample came with metadata listing a de-identified subject ID, COVID-19 status, age in years and sex. Where available, HLA class I and class II types were taken from metadata supplied by the sample provider and were not determined by assay-based typing. What the research found in general, with its limitations: The amount of clinical and demographic metadata varied by source and participant and was provided uncurated.

The immunoSEQ Assay, a bias-controlled multiplex PCR, was used to amplify TCRbeta CDR3 regions from genomic DNA. As for how the authors treated the data: Nucleated cell counts per sample were estimated from amplification of reference gene primers within the assay. To quantify the absolute abundance of each unique TCRbeta CDR3 rearrangement, sequence reads were collapsed and filtered. Productive Simpson clonality was computed per sample as the square root of Simpson's diversity index over productive rearrangements. TCRdb provides this immuneACCESS table in a form limited to in-frame rearrangements. Some clones are lacking; in checked studies, under half of them reflect an unresolved V gene, and why the rest are absent is not known. V, J and clone size derive from that table, while D and trimming were established from the DNA sequence. For this sample the table gives over 150,000 clones, of which 65% to 90% were detected only once. Together, the top ten hold more than 7.5% of the sample.

The V and J ends are trimmed by 1 base and 8 bases, leaving 8 bases between them. The germline V gene (reference sequence) provides CDR1 LNHDA and CDR2 SQIVND. From cysteine to phenylalanine, the CDR3 is 13 amino acids long. The sequence is cut down to CDR3 DNA, 39 bases in frame from base 1. For this clone: Its antigen specificity is not known. No much larger clone is present one base from it, and per-base qualities are unavailable.

Whole blood was collected in K2EDTA tubes by collaborating institutions according to the institutions' own protocols. Collaborator samples were shipped for TCRbeta analysis as frozen whole blood, isolated PBMCs, or DNA extracted from either sample type. This receptor chain uses TRBV19 and TRBJ1-4; the D gene is unclear. Source material: peripheral blood. This TCR was recovered from a man aged 50 to 59 with active or convalescent COVID-19. The CDR3 region reads CASSIGRGEKLFF. Read as DNA, the sequence is TGTGCCAGTAGTATAGGGCGCGGGGAAAAACTGTTTTTT.